This T cell receptor beta chain was captured in a study of neoadjuvant anti-PD-1 for oral cavity cancer. On the study more broadly: Patients without progression got a fourth dose around day 43. Study results and caveats: Higher pretreatment blood Treg/Th17 ratios correlated with higher pretreatment blood and lower post-treatment tumor TCRbeta clonality.

The germline gives CDR1 SQVTM, CDR2 ANQGSEA. The ends lost 5 bases at V and 2 bases at J; junction bases unmatched: 12. The CDR3 sequence is 16 residues long. Patients had newly diagnosed, untreated stage II-IVA oral cavity squamous cell carcinoma. About this clone itself: The antigen is undetermined.

Most PBMC samples had roughly 0.45 ug input DNA in six replicates. Clones were sequenced by immunoSEQ multiplex PCR, and TCRdb holds only the in-frame ones, with some missing. The table lists some 17,000 clones, about 68% of them singletons. The clonotype originates from a person aged 40-85 years with oral cavity squamous cell carcinoma. The rearrangement links TRBV29-1 to TRBJ2-5; 9 bases align to TRBD1. This material consisted of PBMCs, taken before nivolumab (anti-PD-1) treatment. Written as DNA, the CDR3 is TGCAGCGTTAAAACCTTCGGACAGGGGCGTCAAGAGACCCAGTACTTC. It codes for CSVKTFGQGRQETQYF.